These 20 T cell receptor beta chains were sequenced from one sample in a study of CD8 T cells in Susac syndrome. It was with random hexamers that 0.5 to 1 ug RNA was reverse transcribed. TCRdb analysed the immunoSEQ multiplex PCR reads with MiXCR anew, one entry per CDR3 protein. The data contain 150,000 to 200,000 distinct CDR3 sequences, roughly 95% of them singletons. Specimen: CD8+ T cells from PBMCs. These receptors were collected from a human donor with multiple sclerosis.

The gene calls are TRBV30 and TRBJ2-5, with D maybe TRBD1 (6 bases). With 6 bases removed from V and 0 bases from J, the gap between germline ends came to 11 bases. Germline V gives CDR1 GTSNPN, CDR2 SVGIG (reference sequence). The CDR3 is 13 amino acids. In DNA form, the CDR3 reads TGTGCCTGCACTGACAGGTACCAAGAGACCCAGTACTTC. It specifies CACTDRYQETQYF. Filled out from reference TRBV30 and TRBJ2-5, the complete variable domain reads SQTIHQWPATLVQPVGSPLSLECTVEGTSNPNLYWYRQAAGRGLQLLFYSVGIGQISSEVPQNLSASRPQDRQFILSSKKLLLSDSGFYLCACTDRYQETQYFGPGTRLLVL.

The V and J genes are TRBV12-5 and TRBJ2-6, with D possibly TRBD1 on 6 matching bases. CDR1 and CDR2 (germline): LGHNT, FRNRAP. Between the trimmed V and J ends, which lost 6 bases and 1 base, there was a span of 13 bases. The CDR3 consists of 16 residues. The CDR3 loop is CASGSDSQSGANVLTF. The CDR3 region has the DNA TGTGCTAGTGGATCGGACAGCCAATCTGGGGCCAACGTCCTGACTTTC.

V is TRBV10-3 and J is TRBJ1-5; no clear D gene. V dropped 10 bases and J dropped 6 bases, with 16 bases sitting between them. Looked up from germline, CDR1 is ENHRY and CDR2 is SYGVKD. The CDR3 runs 13 residues. The DNA of the CDR3 is TGTGCCACTACCGACATCTTAGGTCAGCCCCAGCATTTT. Translating it yields CATTDILGQPQHF.

This clonotype was recorded only once. CDR3: CSVEVYREGPYEQYF. The CDR3 bases are TGCAGCGTTGAAGTCTACAGGGAGGGACCCTACGAGCAGTACTTC. The rearrangement joins TRBV29-1 to TRBJ2-7; the D gene is possibly TRBD2 (7 bases). Trimming took 1 base from V and 2 from J, leaving 15 bases between them. Germline V gene lookup returns CDR1 SQVTM and CDR2 ANQGSEA. The CDR3 runs to 15 residues.

The chain recombines TRBV4-1 with TRBJ2-1; D is uncertain. The CDR3 runs to 11 residues. Germline values: CDR1 MGHRA, CDR2 YSYEKL. V was clipped by 6 bases and J by 6 bases, with 6 bases between them. CDR3 nucleotides: TGCGCCAGCAGGTGGAGCAATGAGCAGTTCTTC. Protein: CASRWSNEQFF.

The CDR3 protein is CSAKQGAPEAFF. The DNA for the CDR3 is TGCAGCGCTAAACAGGGGGCTCCTGAAGCTTTCTTT. The rearrangement uses TRBV29-1 and TRBJ1-1, with 9 nucleotides matching TRBD1. The V segment lost 7 bases and the J segment 6 bases; nucleotides outside the gene matches: 6. The CDR3 sequence is 12 residues long. CDR1 and CDR2 (germline): SQVTM, ANQGSEA.

The CDR3 reads CATSGPGRNHEKLFF. CDR3 sequence (DNA): TGTGCCACCAGCGGTCCGGGGCGAAACCATGAAAAACTGTTTTTT. The chain couples TRBV15 to TRBJ1-4, with D tentatively TRBD1 (5 bases). Germline-derived CDR1 and CDR2 are LNHNV and YYDKDF (reference sequence). This CDR3 is 15 amino acids long. V was trimmed by 5 bases and J by 6 bases, leaving 16 bases between them.

V and J are TRBV12-3 or TRBV12-4 and TRBJ1-2; D is ambiguous. The V end lost 4 bases, the J end lost 6 bases, and 21 bases lay between the germline ends. This CDR3 spans 16 amino acids. The CDR3 region is CASSSGVGIPPNGYTF. The CDR3 coding sequence is TGTGCCAGCAGTTCAGGTGTGGGGATACCTCCGAATGGCTACACCTTC.

This chain links TRBV6-5 with TRBJ1-2; perhaps TRBD1 as D (6 bases). V lost 2 bases and J lost 4, with 11 bases in between. The V gene's germline CDR1 is MNHEY and CDR2 SVGAGI. The CDR3 spans 14 residues. The CDR3 bases are TGTGCCAGCAGTTACACCTCGACAGGCTATGGCTACACCTTC. Protein product: CASSYTSTGYGYTF.

V is TRBV11-2 and J is TRBJ1-1, with D possibly being TRBD1 (6 bases). The CDR3 runs 15 residues. Deletions cut 5 bases from V and 5 bases from J, with 18 bases between. The germline V gene encodes CDR1 SGHAT and CDR2 FQNNGV. This chain's CDR3 is CASSTQQGRRTEAFF. CDR3 coding DNA: TGTGCCAGCAGCACCCAACAGGGTCGGAGGACTGAAGCTTTCTTT.

The chain is built from TRBV15 and TRBJ1-4, with 10 bases identical to TRBD1. The CDR3 totals 15 residues. V trimming: 8 bases; J trimming: 0 bases; junction bases outside the gene matches: 3. Germline CDR1 is LNHNV and CDR2 is YYDKDF (reference sequence). The CDR3 sequence is CATQDRGSTNEKLFF. CDR3 DNA: TGTGCCACCCAGGACAGGGGGTCAACTAATGAAAAACTGTTTTTT.

The chain combines TRBV27 with TRBJ1-5; D is perhaps TRBD1 (5 bases). The CDR3 has 16 residues. The V end was cut by 0 bases, the J end by 4 bases, with 13 bases between. CDR1 and CDR2 (germline): MNHEY, SMNVEV (reference sequence). In DNA, the CDR3 is TGTGCCAGCAGTTTATCATGGGGGGATTGGAATCAGCCCCAGCATTTT. This sequence encodes CASSLSWGDWNQPQHF.

The chain links TRBV5-1 to TRBJ1-1, with TRBD1 identical over 10 bases. V trimming: 3 bases; J trimming: 3 bases; junction bases outside the gene matches: 2. Germline V lookup: CDR1 SGHRS, CDR2 YFSETQ. The CDR3 has 14 amino acids. The CDR3 region is CASSWTGGDTEAFF. The CDR3 DNA reads as TGCGCCAGCAGCTGGACAGGGGGGGACACTGAAGCTTTCTTT. The complete variable domain, with remaining parts taken from reference TRBV5-1 and TRBJ1-1, reads KAGVTQTPRYLIKTRGQQVTLSCSPISGHRSVSWYQQTPGQGLQFLFEYFSETQRNKGNFPGRFSGRQFSNSRSEMNVSTLELGDSALYLCASSWTGGDTEAFFGQGTRLTVV.

The rearrangement links TRBV4-1 to TRBJ2-7; maybe TRBD2 (7 bases). CDR3 size: 13 residues. Looked up from germline, CDR1 is MGHRA and CDR2 is YSYEKL. The V end lost 6 bases, the J end lost 4 bases, and 13 bases lay between the germline ends. The CDR3 loop reads CASSLRGLYEQYF. Here the CDR3 DNA reads TGCGCCAGCAGTCTGCGGGGGCTATACGAGCAGTACTTC.

Only one count was recorded for this clonotype. The chain couples TRBV10-3 to TRBJ2-7, with 12 bases fitting TRBD2. CDR1 is ENHRY, CDR2 SYGVKD, per germline. Trimming cost V 0 bases and J 6 bases; bases outside gene matches: 9. The CDR3 runs to 17 residues. In nucleotides, the CDR3 is TGTGCCATCAGTGAGTCGGGTAAACTAGCGGGAGGATCCGAGCAGTACTTC. This gives the protein CAISESGKLAGGSEQYF.

The J gene is TRBJ2-7, the V gene TRBV6-6; 7 nucleotides align to TRBD2. Germline V lookup: CDR1 MNHNY, CDR2 SVGAGI (reference sequence). This CDR3 is built from 12 residues. J lost 5 bases, V lost 8 bases, and 6 bases had no gene match. CDR3: CASGLGYNEQYF. The DNA of the CDR3 is TGTGCCAGCGGACTAGGGTATAACGAGCAGTACTTC.

V usage is TRBV6-1 and J usage is TRBJ2-1; D might be TRBD2 (5 bases). Trimming removed 2 bases from V and 13 bases from J, with 12 bases in between. The CDR3 contains 12 residues. The germline CDR1 and CDR2 sequences are MNHNS and SASEGT. The CDR3 loop reads CASSETSVGQFF. In DNA form, the CDR3 reads TGTGCCAGCAGTGAAACTAGTGTCGGTCAGTTCTTC.

The chain uses TRBV20-1 and TRBJ2-1; D unresolved. The CDR3 length is 10 residues. CDR1 DFQATT and CDR2 SNEGSKA come from the germline V gene (reference sequence). V was clipped by 6 bases and J by 6 bases, with 6 bases between them. This chain's CDR3 is CSALINEQFF. The CDR3 DNA reads TGCAGTGCCCTAATCAATGAGCAGTTCTTC.

This clonotype appeared a single time. This chain joins TRBV29-1 and TRBJ2-3, with D perhaps assigned TRBD1 or TRBD2 (5 bases each). This CDR3 region has 15 residues. CDR1 SQVTM and CDR2 ANQGSEA come from the germline V gene. With 6 bases removed from V and 0 bases from J, the gap between germline ends came to 16 bases. CDR3 protein: CSVGRDGASTDTQYF. CDR3 coding DNA: TGCAGCGTCGGCCGGGACGGAGCTAGCACAGATACGCAGTATTTT.

The CDR3 spells CASSAYATGYEQYF. CDR3 DNA: TGTGCCAGCAGTGCTTATGCCACCGGCTACGAGCAGTACTTC. V gene TRBV28 combines with J gene TRBJ2-7; no clear D. The CDR3 spans 14 residues. Looked up from germline, CDR1 is MDHEN and CDR2 is SYDVKM. The V end was cut by 5 bases, the J end by 3 bases, with 14 bases between.